Presented here are 18 T cell receptor beta chains from one specimen sequenced in a study of T cells in Graves' hyperthyroidism and ophthalmopathy. The investigators amplified TCR beta CDR3 regions from RNA transcripts. Initially, a first-round RT-PCR of the TCR CDR3 employed the HTBI primer set. TCRdb reprocessed the multiplex PCR reads with MiXCR, giving one entry per CDR3 protein. The sample includes about 420,000 distinct CDR3 sequences, roughly an eighth of them seen just once. Sequenced input: blood. Receptors originate from a woman aged 18 to 35 with Graves' hyperthyroidism.

This clonotype was seen a few times. The chain uses TRBV24-1 and TRBJ2-1, with 13 bases aligning to TRBD2. The germline gives CDR1 KGHDR, CDR2 SFDVKD. V shed 5 bases and J 3 bases; nucleotides not matched to a gene: 6. The CDR3 length is 17 residues. CDR3 DNA sequence: TGTGCCACCAGTGTCCGGACTAGCGGGAGACTCTACAATGAGCAGTTCTTC. It specifies CATSVRTSGRLYNEQFF.

This chain uses TRBV3-1 with TRBJ2-2, with D possibly matching TRBD1 (6 bases). Germline CDR1 reads LGHDT; CDR2 reads YNNKEL (reference sequence). The CDR3 runs to 15 residues. With 2 bases removed from V and 6 bases from J, the gap between germline ends came to 13 bases. As DNA, the CDR3 is TGTGCCAGCAGCCAATATCCCAGGGGTGCCGGGGAGCTGTTTTTT. As protein: CASSQYPRGAGELFF.

This clonotype was detected ten times or more. The rearrangement joins TRBV18 to TRBJ2-1; 8 bases fit TRBD1. The length of the CDR3 is 13 residues. Per germline, CDR1 KGHSH and CDR2 LQKENI. J lost 7 bases, V lost 6 bases, and 5 bases had no gene match. CDR3 DNA sequence: TGTGCCAGCTCCATGACAGGGGTGAATGAGCAGTTCTTC. It codes for CASSMTGVNEQFF.

On this clonotype itself: Just one base apart from a much larger clone, this may be a read error. The chain has TRBV5-1 and TRBJ2-1; D might be TRBD2 (5 bases). This CDR3 has 13 residues. The germline gives CDR1 SGHRS, CDR2 YFSETQ. CDR3 region: CATSLVSEGEQFF. For the CDR3, the DNA is TGCGCCACCAGCTTGGTTTCAGAGGGTGAGCAGTTCTTC.

The sample holds many counts of this clonotype. The J gene is TRBJ2-7, the V gene TRBV3-1; D is ambiguous. V gave up 6 bases and J gave up 0 bases, with 9 bases separating them. Looked up from germline, CDR1 is LGHDT and CDR2 is YNNKEL (reference sequence). The CDR3 runs 13 residues. The CDR3 region is CASSESSSYEQYF. The CDR3 region has the DNA TGTGCCAGCAGTGAGAGTAGCTCCTACGAGCAGTACTTC.

This clonotype has at least ten counts. The chain uses TRBV30 and TRBJ2-7, with 12 bases lining up with TRBD1. Trimming at V came to 1 base and at J to 5 bases, leaving 6 bases not matched to a gene. CDR3 size: 15 residues. Germline V gene lookup returns CDR1 GTSNPN and CDR2 SVGIG (reference sequence). CDR3 protein: CAWSGDRGLINEQYF. For the CDR3, the DNA is TGTGCCTGGAGTGGGGACAGGGGGCTCATCAACGAGCAGTACTTC.

The chain carries TRBV20-1 and TRBJ2-7, with 9 nucleotides matching TRBD2. Trimming cost V 3 bases and J 4 bases; bases outside gene matches: 4. CDR1 and CDR2 from the germline V gene are DFQATT and SNEGSKA (reference sequence). The CDR3 runs 13 residues. CDR3 nucleotides: TGCAGTGCTAGGATAGCGGGAGTATACGAGCAGTACTTC. Translating gives CSARIAGVYEQYF.

This clonotype has a count of ten or more. V and J are TRBV28 and TRBJ2-1; either TRBD1 or TRBD2 may supply D (5 bases each). The CDR3 has 11 amino acids. With 3 bases removed from V and 11 bases from J, the gap between germline ends came to 8 bases. Germline V gives CDR1 MDHEN, CDR2 SYDVKM. The CDR3 loop is CASSLWGQQFF. CDR3 in DNA: TGTGCCAGCAGTTTGTGGGGACAGCAGTTCTTC.

This clonotype has ten or more counts. The rearrangement uses TRBV30 and TRBJ2-4; D is possibly TRBD2 (6 bases). CDR3 size: 14 residues. Trimming took off 0 bases at V and 6 bases at J, with 12 bases between the two ends. Germline loops: CDR1 GTSNPN, CDR2 SVGIG (reference sequence). The DNA of the CDR3 is TGTGCCTGGAGTGTGGAGGGAGGTAGAAACATTCAGTACTTC. Translation gives CAWSVEGGRNIQYF.

V and J are TRBV11-1 and TRBJ2-1; 10 bases match TRBD2. Germline V gene sequence: CDR1 SGHAT, CDR2 FQDESV (reference sequence). V lost 4 bases, J lost 8 bases, and 2 bases stayed unmatched. There are 13 residues in the CDR3. CDR3 sequence reads: CASSSSGSHEQFF. In DNA, the CDR3 is TGTGCCAGCAGCTCTAGCGGGAGCCATGAGCAGTTCTTC.

This clonotype was counted once. A much larger clone lies a single base off, so this may be a read error. The chain has TRBV6-2 or TRBV6-3 and TRBJ1-2; no reliable D call. This CDR3 comprises 13 residues. Germline V gene lookup returns CDR1 MNHEY and CDR2 SVGEGT. V shed 6 bases and J shed 3 bases, with 11 bases lying between them. CDR3 nucleotide sequence: TGTGCCAGCAGACAGACGGTCGACTATGGCTACACCTTC. This sequence encodes CASRQTVDYGYTF.

In this sample, this clonotype turned up many times. The chain recombines TRBV28 with TRBJ1-1; D gene ambiguous. This CDR3 comprises 14 residues. Germline V CDR1 and CDR2: MDHEN, SYDVKM. Trimming took off 2 bases at V and 5 bases at J, with 12 bases between the two ends. The CDR3 DNA reads as TGTGCCAGCAGTTTAGGTGCCTCGACAACTGAAGCTTTCTTT. It encodes CASSLGASTTEAFF.

This clonotype was observed at least ten times. V gene TRBV13 combines with J gene TRBJ1-6, with D unresolved. V dropped 5 bases and J dropped 7 bases, with 12 bases sitting between them. The CDR3 covers 14 residues. Germline CDR1 and CDR2: PRHDT and FYEKMQ (reference sequence). CDR3 residues: CASSQNRDNSPLHF. CDR3 DNA: TGTGCCAGCAGCCAAAATCGTGACAATTCACCCCTCCACTTT.

In its sample, this clonotype was seen a few times. Just one base apart from a much larger clone, this may be a read error. The chain carries TRBV7-3 and TRBJ2-1; TRBD2 matches 10 bases. This CDR3 region has 15 residues. Germline assignment: CDR1 SGHTA and CDR2 FQGTGA. With 5 bases clipped from V and 7 bases from J, the junction kept 8 bases outside the gene matches. The CDR3 sequence is CASSPSGLAENEQFF. Here the CDR3 DNA reads TGTGCCAGCAGCCCAAGTGGACTAGCGGAGAATGAGCAGTTCTTC.

This clonotype was seen repeatedly, ten times or more. The chain couples TRBV11-2 to TRBJ2-2; tentative D call: TRBD1 (5 bases). In germline, CDR1 is SGHAT, CDR2 FQNNGV. CDR3 length: 13 residues. V lost 1 base and J lost 6, with 6 bases in between. CDR3 nucleotide sequence: TGTGCCAGCAGCTTAGGACAGCCCGGGGAGCTGTTTTTT. Protein product: CASSLGQPGELFF.

This clonotype has a count of ten or more. J is TRBJ2-1 and V is TRBV6-2 or TRBV6-3; 8 bases line up with TRBD2. The germline V gene has CDR1 MNHEY and CDR2 SVGEGT. With 4 bases clipped from V and 8 bases from J, the junction kept 13 bases outside the gene matches. This CDR3 has 16 residues. Written as DNA, the CDR3 is TGTGCCAGCAGTTCCCCGCCCAGCGGGAGAAGCTATGAGCAGTTCTTC. Translation: CASSSPPSGRSYEQFF.

This clonotype has at least ten counts. The CDR3 DNA is TGTGCCAGCAGATCTGAGGGGAGGTATGGCTACACCTTC. Its protein is CASRSEGRYGYTF. The gene calls are TRBV27 and TRBJ1-2; D possibly corresponds to TRBD1 (5 bases). This CDR3 has 13 amino acids. Germline V gene lookup returns CDR1 MNHEY and CDR2 SMNVEV (reference sequence). Between the trimmed V and J ends, which lost 6 bases and 5 bases, there was a span of 13 bases.

This clonotype was observed a handful of times. A much bigger clone sits one base away, suggesting this may be a read error. The chain couples TRBV7-2 to TRBJ2-2; the match to TRBD1 covers 10 bases. V was clipped by 2 bases and J by 4 bases; unmatched bases: 4. Germline CDR1 reads SGHTA; CDR2 reads FQGNSA. This CDR3 region has 16 residues. The CDR3 region has the DNA TGTGCCAGCAGCTTATGGGGACAGGGGAGCACCGGGGAGCTGTTTTTT. The encoded protein is CASSLWGQGSTGELFF. Based on the CDR3 plus reference TRBV7-2 and TRBJ2-2, the full variable domain is GAGVSQSPSNKVTEKGKDVELRCDPISGHTALYWYRQSLGQGLEFLIYFQGNSAPDKSGLPSDRFSAERTGGSVSTLTIQRTQQEDSAVYLCASSLWGQGSTGELFFGEGSRLTVL.